Included here is one T cell receptor beta chain sequence, with context. Its antigen is still unknown. Germline-derived CDR1 and CDR2 are SGHNT and YENEEA. CDR3 size: 19 residues. With 5 bases clipped from V and 0 bases from J, the junction kept 13 bases outside the gene matches. The entry originates in a study of T cells in Graves' hyperthyroidism and ophthalmopathy. Study-wide results and caveats: Blood shared most expanded thyroid clonotypes above 0.001.

RNA transcripts yielded amplified TCR beta CDR3 regions. Primed by the HTBI set, a first-round RT-PCR was run on the TCR CDR3. In TCRdb, the multiplex PCR reads were re-called with MiXCR into one record per CDR3 protein. The sample records some 360,000 distinct CDR3 sequences, around 13% being singletons. The authors deemed Graves' hyperthyroidism stable absent ophthalmopathy progression within 18 months. Sequencing used blood. The source of this sequence is a woman aged 55-75 years with Graves' hyperthyroidism. V and J are TRBV11-3 and TRBJ2-1, with 10 bases aligning to TRBD2. CDR3 nucleotides: TGTGCCAGCAGCCCCGGGTGGCTAGCGGGAGTGTCCTCCTACAATGAGCAGTTCTTC. Its translation is CASSPGWLAGVSSYNEQFF.